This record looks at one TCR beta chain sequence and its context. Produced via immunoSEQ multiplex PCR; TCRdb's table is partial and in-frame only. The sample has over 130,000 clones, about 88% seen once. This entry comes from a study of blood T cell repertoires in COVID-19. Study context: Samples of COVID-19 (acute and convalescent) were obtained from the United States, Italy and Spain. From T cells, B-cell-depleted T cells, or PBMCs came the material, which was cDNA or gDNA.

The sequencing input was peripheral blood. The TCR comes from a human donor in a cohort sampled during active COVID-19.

CDR3 loop: CASGPGDSSTDTQYF. The CDR3 region has the DNA TGTGCCAGTGGCCCCGGGGATTCTAGCACAGATACGCAGTATTTT. The rearrangement joins TRBV19 to TRBJ2-3, with D possibly matching TRBD2 (5 bases). The germline gives CDR1 LNHDA, CDR2 SQIVND (reference sequence). V was trimmed by 8 bases and J by 0 bases, leaving 15 bases between them. CDR3 length: 15 amino acids.